This TCR beta chain was captured in a study of shared clonotypes between healthy human individuals. Whole-study context: Used for every donor were three CD4 naive, three CD4 memory, two CD8 naive and one CD8 memory plate.

This table comes from immunoSEQ multiplex PCR, and its TCRdb copy is limited to in-frame clones, with some not included. The sample shows around 2.5 million clones, 80% to 95% of them seen only once. The study drew all its donors from Caucasian adults living in Nashville, Tennessee. Naive CD45RA+ and memory CD45RA-negative subsets were split from CD4+ cells. As regards this clone: Its cognate antigen is unknown.

The CDR3 runs to 15 residues. Trimming left V 3 bases short and J 3 bases short, with 15 bases between. Germline V CDR1 and CDR2: KGHSH, LQKENI. Points from the study as a whole: Some naive CD4 clonotypes, 4.5% to 5.5%, turned up in common across several donors.

Sequencing was done on a sample of naive CD4+ T cells from PBMCs. Subset reported: CD45RA+ positively selected. This sequence originates from a man younger than 30 in good health. Some clones in this sample may be carry-over from other donors' samples. The genes are TRBV18 and TRBJ2-7; possible D gene TRBD1, 6 bases. The CDR3: CASSPSGQKHYEQYF. The CDR3 bases are TGTGCCAGCTCACCTTCAGGACAGAAGCACTACGAGCAGTACTTC.